These 8 T cell receptor beta chains came from one sample sequenced in a study of cytomegalovirus exposure and HLA in healthy donors. The study ran its PCR with 60 Vbeta and 13 Jbeta primers. TCRdb's table, derived via immunoSEQ multiplex PCR, lists solely in-frame clones and lacks some. The sample contains approximately 130,000 clones, around 83% of which appear only once. The specimen sequenced was PBMCs. These receptors were obtained from a woman younger than 45 in good health and CMV-seropositive.

This chain uses TRBV29-1 with TRBJ2-1; no firm D call. Germline assignment: CDR1 SQVTM and CDR2 ANQGSEA. The CDR3 sequence is 15 residues long. Trimming took off 1 base at V and 0 bases at J, with 10 bases between the two ends. DNA for the CDR3: TGCAGCGTTGAAGCCCTGGAGAGCTCCTACAATGAGCAGTTCTTC. Amino acid sequence: CSVEALESSYNEQFF.

V and J are TRBV19 and TRBJ1-5; D possibly corresponds to TRBD1 (6 bases). The CDR3 has 15 amino acids. The germline gives CDR1 LNHDA, CDR2 SQIVND (reference sequence). Trimming left V 4 bases short and J 1 base short, with 11 bases between. For the CDR3, the DNA is TGTGCCAGTAGTACCCCAGGGGACAGCAATCAGCCCCAGCATTTT. Translated, it gives CASSTPGDSNQPQHF.

The rearrangement joins TRBV28 to TRBJ2-7; 7 bases match TRBD2. Germline trimming cut 6 bases from V and 4 bases from J; bases unmatched to any gene: 12. The CDR3 is 15 residues long. The germline CDR1 and CDR2 sequences are MDHEN and SYDVKM. CDR3 residues: CASSPSREIKYEQYF. CDR3 in DNA: TGTGCCAGCAGCCCCTCGCGGGAGATTAAATACGAGCAGTACTTC.

The CDR3: CASSFEISYEQYF. As DNA, the CDR3 is TGTGCCAGCAGCTTTGAGATCTCCTACGAGCAGTACTTC. V and J are TRBV5-8 and TRBJ2-7; D is undetermined. Trimming left V 2 bases short and J 0 bases short, with 6 bases between. CDR1 is SGHTS, CDR2 YDEGEE, per germline. The CDR3 is 13 residues long.

This clone has a handful of counts. The V and J genes are TRBV7-9 and TRBJ1-1; D is unresolved. Trimming left V 1 base short and J 7 bases short, with 10 bases between. Germline V CDR1 and CDR2: SEHNR, FQNEAQ (reference sequence). CDR3 length: 13 residues. The CDR3 nucleotides are TGTGCCAGCAGCTTAGACGCAGGATTTGAAGCTTTCTTT. Amino acids: CASSLDAGFEAFF.

V and J are TRBV6-1 and TRBJ1-5, with unresolved D. The CDR3 has 13 amino acids. Trimming cost V 5 bases and J 11 bases, with 16 bases left between them. Looked up from germline, CDR1 is MNHNS and CDR2 is SASEGT. CDR3: CASSLGAVMAQHF. CDR3 DNA: TGTGCCAGCAGTTTGGGAGCCGTTATGGCCCAGCATTTT.

The J gene is TRBJ2-7, the V gene TRBV18; D is uncertain. The germline V gene encodes CDR1 KGHSH and CDR2 LQKENI. Trimming cost V 4 bases and J 2 bases, with 12 bases left between them. The CDR3 has 14 residues. This chain's CDR3 is CASSLSDTAYEQYF. Here the CDR3 DNA reads TGTGCCAGCTCACTGTCTGACACTGCCTACGAGCAGTACTTC.

The V and J genes are TRBV23-1 and TRBJ2-7; possible D gene TRBD1, 6 bases. TRBV23-1 is an open reading frame whose function is uncertain. V lost 3 bases and J 3 bases, leaving 15 bases between the germline ends. The CDR3 runs to 15 residues. CDR3: CASSQGAGRDYEQYF. The CDR3, as DNA: TGCGCCAGCAGTCAGGGGGCAGGGCGAGACTACGAGCAGTACTTC.